This passage covers 8 T cell receptor beta chains from one sample sequenced in a study of shared clonotypes between healthy human individuals. Profiling relied on immunoSEQ multiplex PCR, and the TCRdb table lists in-frame clones only, not all of them. This sample yields millions of clones, of which 95% are seen a single time; 0.1% to 0.15% belongs to the top ten. The source material was naive CD4+ T cells sorted from blood. The subset: CD45RA+ positively selected. The source of these receptors is a man younger than 30 in good health.

The chain combines TRBV28 with TRBJ1-6; D uncertain. The CDR3 sequence is 14 residues long. Between the trimmed V and J ends, which lost 3 bases and 2 bases, there was a span of 5 bases. Looked up from germline, CDR1 is MDHEN and CDR2 is SYDVKM. CDR3 in DNA: TGTGCCAGCAGTTTTCGAACCTATAATTCACCCCTCCACTTT. Protein sequence: CASSFRTYNSPLHF. The whole variable domain, remainder taken from reference TRBV28 and TRBJ1-6, is DVKVTQSSRYLVKRTGEKVFLECVQDMDHENMFWYRQDPGLGLRLIYFSYDVKMKEKGDIPEGYSVSREKKERFSLILESASTNQTSMYLCASSFRTYNSPLHFGNGTRLTVT.

The CDR3: CASSVGGQGIEPQHF. CDR3 coding DNA: TGTGCCAGCAGCGTAGGGGGACAGGGGATCGAGCCCCAGCATTTT. This sequence joins TRBV9 and TRBJ1-5; 10 bases are shared with TRBD1. Germline-derived CDR1 and CDR2 are SGDLS and YYNGEE. This CDR3 is built from 15 residues. The ends lost 0 bases at V and 8 bases at J; junction bases unmatched: 5.

The chain has TRBV28 and TRBJ2-1, with TRBD2 matching 7 bases. Germline CDR1 MDHEN, CDR2 SYDVKM. V lost 7 bases and J lost 4; bases outside the gene matches: 10. The CDR3 contains 15 residues. For the CDR3, the DNA is TGTGCCAGCACCCCCGGCGGGGGTTCTTACAATGAGCAGTTCTTC. Translating gives CASTPGGGSYNEQFF.

The J gene is TRBJ2-7, the V gene TRBV5-4; D unresolved. The CDR3 covers 13 residues. CDR1 SGHNT and CDR2 YYREEE come from the germline V gene (reference sequence). V lost 1 base and J lost 0, with 5 bases in between. The CDR3 nucleotides are TGTGCCAGCAGCTTGTACCACTCCTACGAGCAGTACTTC. Protein: CASSLYHSYEQYF.

The chain has TRBV9 and TRBJ1-2; 7 nucleotides match TRBD1. CDR1 and CDR2 from the germline V gene are SGDLS and YYNGEE. The length of the CDR3 is 13 residues. V trimming: 3 bases; J trimming: 4 bases; junction bases outside the gene matches: 3. The CDR3 region is CASSARDSYGYTF. In nucleotides, the CDR3 is TGTGCCAGCAGCGCTCGGGACAGCTATGGCTACACCTTC.

Turning to this clone: The sample holds other DNA sequences that translate to the same CDR3. The chain carries TRBV10-1 and TRBJ1-2; the match to TRBD1 covers 8 bases. The CDR3 length is 13 residues. V trimming: 3 bases; J trimming: 5 bases; junction bases outside the gene matches: 2. Germline lookup yields CDR1 WNHNN and CDR2 SYGVQD (reference sequence). This CDR3 is CASSDGTGYGYTF. In nucleotides, the CDR3 is TGCGCCAGCAGTGATGGGACAGGTTATGGCTACACCTTC.

The chain has TRBV5-6 and TRBJ1-5; D ambiguous. V dropped 3 bases and J dropped 5 bases, with 15 bases sitting between them. The CDR3 has 15 residues. Germline CDR1 and CDR2: SGHDT and YYEEEE. CDR3 loop: CASSWGAGVDQPQHF. CDR3 bases: TGTGCCAGCAGCTGGGGTGCTGGGGTGGATCAGCCCCAGCATTTT.

The rearrangement joins TRBV11-2 to TRBJ2-1, with D maybe TRBD2 (6 bases). Trimming shortened V by 3 bases and J by 3 bases, and 15 bases separated the two germline ends. Germline-derived CDR1 and CDR2 are SGHAT and FQNNGV. There are 16 residues in the CDR3. The CDR3 coding sequence is TGTGCCAGCAGCTTGGAGGGGCGAGCCGGCTACAATGAGCAGTTCTTC. Its protein is CASSLEGRAGYNEQFF.